The 20 T cell receptor beta chains given below trace back to one sample, sequenced in a study of cytomegalovirus exposure and HLA in healthy donors. Assay used: immunoSEQ multiplex PCR; TCRdb lists only in-frame clones, some missing. The table lists about 280,000 clones, over 75% of them singletons. The sample taken for sequencing was PBMCs. All receptors come from a woman between 18 and 30 years old in good health and CMV-seronegative.

The V gene is TRBV28, the J gene TRBJ2-2; possibly TRBD2 for D (5 bases). This CDR3 comprises 16 residues. Trimming stripped 1 base from V and 2 bases from J, with 11 bases between. In germline, CDR1 is MDHEN, CDR2 SYDVKM. CDR3 protein: CASSLSGKLNTGELFF. The CDR3 DNA sequence: TGTGCCAGCAGTTTATCCGGGAAATTAAACACCGGGGAGCTGTTTTTT.

The genes are TRBV28 and TRBJ1-5; TRBD1 aligns across 9 bases. The CDR3 sequence is 15 residues long. The ends lost 7 bases at V and 7 bases at J; junction bases unmatched: 11. The germline CDR1 and CDR2 sequences are MDHEN and SYDVKM. The CDR3 here is CASKGLGQGSQPQHF. Here the CDR3 DNA reads TGTGCCAGCAAGGGGTTAGGACAGGGGAGCCAGCCCCAGCATTTT.

CDR3 protein: CASSLSTQGGRGYTF. In nucleotides, the CDR3 is TGTGCCAGCAGTTTATCGACACAGGGCGGTAGGGGCTACACCTTC. The chain is built from TRBV27 and TRBJ1-2; possibly TRBD1 for D (6 bases). Trimming removed 0 bases at V and 8 bases at J, with 16 bases between. The CDR3 is 15 amino acids. The germline V gene has CDR1 MNHEY and CDR2 SMNVEV (reference sequence).

V gene TRBV2 combines with J gene TRBJ2-5; a possible D gene is TRBD2 (6 bases). Between the trimmed V and J ends, which lost 0 bases and 4 bases, there was a span of 12 bases. CDR3 length equals 15 residues. The germline CDR1 and CDR2 sequences are SNHLY and FYNNEI. The CDR3 sequence is CASSEASLALETQYF. Written as DNA, the CDR3 is TGTGCCAGCAGTGAAGCGTCACTAGCATTAGAGACCCAGTACTTC.

The chain is built from TRBV28 and TRBJ2-7; TRBD1 aligns across 9 bases. Trimming at V came to 4 bases and at J to 4 bases, leaving 8 bases not matched to a gene. Per the germline V gene, CDR1 is MDHEN and CDR2 is SYDVKM. CDR3 length: 15 amino acids. This chain's CDR3 is CASSYLGGQGYEQYF. CDR3 in DNA: TGTGCCAGCAGTTACCTTGGGGGACAGGGTTACGAGCAGTACTTC.

The chain couples TRBV9 to TRBJ1-4, with a possible D match to TRBD1 (5 bases). Germline V CDR1 and CDR2: SGDLS, YYNGEE. This CDR3 is 17 amino acids long. V was clipped by 0 bases and J by 2 bases, with 14 bases between them. The CDR3 region is CASSVGAGGKTNEKLFF. The DNA for the CDR3 is TGTGCCAGCAGCGTAGGTGCGGGGGGGAAGACTAATGAAAAACTGTTTTTT.

This chain links TRBV14 with TRBJ1-2; tentative D call: TRBD1 (5 bases). Germline CDR1 is SGHDN and CDR2 is FVKESK. The CDR3 spans 13 residues. V lost 1 base to trimming and J lost 8 bases, with 11 bases between them. CDR3 sequence reads: CASSQARVEGYTF. CDR3 sequence (DNA): TGTGCCAGCAGCCAAGCCAGGGTTGAGGGCTACACCTTC.

The chain employs TRBV6-5 and TRBJ1-1, with TRBD1 as a possible D gene (6 bases). CDR1 and CDR2 (germline): MNHEY, SVGAGI. This CDR3 is 13 amino acids long. Trimming took 7 bases from V and 6 from J, leaving 15 bases between them. The chain's CDR3 is CASKMGAVAEAFF. CDR3 bases: TGTGCCAGCAAGATGGGGGCGGTTGCTGAAGCTTTCTTT.

This sequence joins TRBV7-9 and TRBJ2-7, with 15 positions matching TRBD2. The length of the CDR3 is 15 residues. The ends lost 7 bases at V and 1 base at J; junction bases unmatched: 2. CDR1 and CDR2 (germline): SEHNR, FQNEAQ (reference sequence). The CDR3 coding sequence is TGTGCCAGCAAGGGACTAGCGGGAGGATCCTACGAGCAGTACTTC. Amino acids: CASKGLAGGSYEQYF.

The chain employs TRBV10-3 and TRBJ2-7; 10 bases are a match to TRBD2. The CDR3 loop spans 16 amino acids. Germline CDR1 reads ENHRY; CDR2 reads SYGVKD. The V gene end was trimmed by 7 bases and the J gene end by 7 bases; junction bases not matched to a gene: 16. The CDR3 region is CAITSSVLAGVDEQYF. Written as DNA, the CDR3 is TGTGCCATCACAAGTAGCGTGCTAGCGGGAGTAGATGAGCAGTACTTC.

The chain is built from TRBV19 and TRBJ1-3, with 7 positions matching TRBD1. V shed 7 bases, J shed 2 bases, and the junction held 5 bases outside the gene matches. CDR1 LNHDA and CDR2 SQIVND come from the germline V gene (reference sequence). The CDR3 loop spans 14 amino acids. CDR3 in DNA: TGTGCCAGTAAGAACAGGGGAGCTGGAAACACCATATATTTT. Translation gives CASKNRGAGNTIYF.

The genes are TRBV5-1 and TRBJ2-7; D unclear. This CDR3 has 14 amino acids. V was shortened by 5 bases and J by 2 bases, with 14 bases between the two germline ends. The germline V gene encodes CDR1 SGHRS and CDR2 YFSETQ. The CDR3 sequence: CASRILTATYEQYF. The CDR3 DNA reads TGCGCCAGCAGAATTCTTACAGCAACCTACGAGCAGTACTTC.

The chain recombines TRBV7-2 with TRBJ1-5, with D uncertain. Trimming stripped 4 bases from V and 3 bases from J, with 4 bases between. The CDR3 has 12 amino acids. Looked up from germline, CDR1 is SGHTA and CDR2 is FQGNSA. CDR3 protein: CASSSNNQPQHF. CDR3 nucleotides: TGTGCCAGCAGCTCAAACAATCAGCCCCAGCATTTT.

The rearrangement uses TRBV13 and TRBJ2-2; weak D call: TRBD1 (6 bases). V was shortened by 4 bases and J by 0 bases, with 9 bases between the two germline ends. The length of the CDR3 is 15 residues. Germline V gives CDR1 PRHDT, CDR2 FYEKMQ (reference sequence). For the CDR3, the DNA is TGTGCCAGCAGCTCCGGGACAACGAACACCGGGGAGCTGTTTTTT. Translation: CASSSGTTNTGELFF. Full variable domain (remainder filled in from reference TRBV13 and TRBJ2-2): AAGVIQSPRHLIKEKRETATLKCYPIPRHDTVYWYQQGPGQDPQFLISFYEKMQSDKGSIPDRFSAQQFSDYHSELNMSSLELGDSALYFCASSSGTTNTGELFFGEGSRLTVL.

V usage is TRBV9 and J usage is TRBJ2-7, with 8 bases identical to TRBD1. The V gene's germline CDR1 is SGDLS and CDR2 YYNGEE. After removal of 3 bases from V and 5 bases from J, the junction contained 7 bases not matched to a gene. The length of the CDR3 is 14 residues. CDR3 amino acids: CASSAGQGINEQYF. CDR3 nucleotide sequence: TGTGCCAGCAGCGCCGGACAGGGTATTAACGAGCAGTACTTC.

V gene TRBV6-6 combines with J gene TRBJ1-5; 9 bases match TRBD1. Germline V gene sequence: CDR1 MNHNY, CDR2 SVGAGI (reference sequence). V dropped 6 bases and J dropped 1; count of bases not matched to a gene: 7. This CDR3 comprises 16 residues. The CDR3 here is CASRSYTGGSNQPQHF. The CDR3 DNA is TGTGCCAGCAGATCCTATACAGGGGGCAGCAATCAGCCCCAGCATTTT.

The chain links TRBV28 to TRBJ2-2, with D hard to call. Germline V gene sequence: CDR1 MDHEN, CDR2 SYDVKM. The CDR3 loop spans 11 amino acids. Trimming shortened V by 9 bases and J by 6 bases, and 8 bases separated the two germline ends. The CDR3 sequence is CASYTAGELFF. In DNA form, the CDR3 reads TGTGCCAGTTATACGGCCGGGGAGCTGTTTTTT.

The chain has TRBV9 and TRBJ1-1; a possible D gene is TRBD1 (6 bases). Germline V gene data show CDR1 as SGDLS and CDR2 as YYNGEE. The CDR3 loop spans 16 amino acids. Deletions cut 3 bases from V and 0 bases from J, with 15 bases between. The CDR3 reads CASSAEQRGMNTEAFF. Here the CDR3 DNA reads TGTGCCAGCAGCGCCGAACAGAGGGGGATGAACACTGAAGCTTTCTTT.

On this clone itself: The same CDR3 arises from other DNA sequences in this sample as well. The rearrangement links TRBV27 to TRBJ2-1; 11 bases fit TRBD2. The CDR3 has 15 amino acids. V trimming: 2 bases; J trimming: 3 bases; junction bases outside the gene matches: 0. Per the germline V gene, CDR1 is MNHEY and CDR2 is SMNVEV (reference sequence). CDR3 sequence reads: CASSLGTSGYNEQFF. In DNA form, the CDR3 reads TGTGCCAGCAGTTTAGGGACTAGCGGCTACAATGAGCAGTTCTTC.

This chain connects TRBV5-1 to TRBJ2-7, with TRBD2 identical over 8 bases. V shed 0 bases and J 6 bases; nucleotides not matched to a gene: 8. The CDR3 is 15 residues long. Germline-derived CDR1 and CDR2 are SGHRS and YFSETQ. For the CDR3, the DNA is TGCGCCAGCAGCTTGGACACGGGGGGGATTGGCGAGCAGTACTTC. This sequence encodes CASSLDTGGIGEQYF.